This TCR beta chain was sequenced for a study of T cell changes during pregnancy in multiple sclerosis. Repertoires were generated with immunoSEQ multiplex PCR, while TCRdb's copy carries only in-frame clones and drops some. The data contain 120,000 or so clones, 85% to 95% of them seen just once; the ten biggest clones take up roughly 6%. This material consisted of peripheral blood, taken before pregnancy. The TCR was taken from a female donor with multiple sclerosis, enrolled in a pregnancy study.

This CDR3 reads CASSLTWATDTQYF. The CDR3, as DNA: TGTGCCAGCAGTTTAACGTGGGCCACAGATACGCAGTATTTT. The chain carries TRBV27 and TRBJ2-3; D call uncertain. V was cut by 2 bases and J by 2 bases, with 8 bases left in between. There are 14 residues in the CDR3. The germline gives CDR1 MNHEY, CDR2 SMNVEV (reference sequence).